Presented here are 18 T cell receptor beta chains from one specimen sequenced in a study. TCRdb itself ran the 5' RACE reads through MiXCR, one entry per CDR3 protein. The table has roughly 44,000 distinct CDR3 sequences, 25% to 35% seen once. The specimen sequenced was memory CD4+ T cells sorted from a lymph node. Subset given: memory CD4+ T cells, CD4+CD45RO+CD25-. Receptors originate from a female donor with breast cancer.

The rearrangement uses TRBV7-9 and TRBJ2-2, with D hard to call. CDR1 and CDR2 from the germline V gene are SEHNR and FQNEAQ (reference sequence). V shed 5 bases and J shed 6 bases, with 16 bases lying between them. CDR3 size: 15 residues. The CDR3 sequence is CASSPPTPSPGELFF. In nucleotides, the CDR3 is TGTGCCAGCAGCCCACCGACCCCCAGTCCCGGGGAGCTGTTTTTT.

The chain combines TRBV6-5 with TRBJ2-7; tentatively, D is TRBD1 or TRBD2 (6 bases each). The CDR3 runs 16 residues. CDR1 is MNHEY and CDR2 is SVGAGI in the germline V gene. V was clipped by 5 bases and J by 5 bases, with 22 bases between them. The CDR3 region is CASSKTVTGGADEQYF. CDR3 in DNA: TGTGCCAGCAGTAAAACCGTCACCGGGGGCGCGGACGAGCAGTACTTC.

Comment on this clonotype: The junction differs from germline at one of its ends, possibly a read error. V gene TRBV11-1 combines with J gene TRBJ2-5; TRBD1 matches at 9 bases. The CDR3 spans 15 residues. Germline V gene data show CDR1 as SGHAT and CDR2 as FQDESV (reference sequence). CDR3 in amino acids: CASSFPTGGEETLYF. CDR3 bases: TGTGCCAGCAGCTTCCCGACAGGGGGAGAGGAGACCCTGTACTTC.

This clonotype was counted only a few times. The chain carries TRBV20-1 and TRBJ1-2; weak D call: TRBD1 (6 bases). V dropped 5 bases and J dropped 4 bases, with 14 bases sitting between them. The germline CDR1 and CDR2 sequences are DFQATT and SNEGSKA (reference sequence). This CDR3 spans 13 amino acids. CDR3 loop: CSAEDRSGYGYTF. The CDR3 DNA follows: TGCAGTGCTGAAGACAGGTCGGGCTATGGCTACACCTTC.

The rearrangement uses TRBV10-3 and TRBJ2-2; D not resolved. V lost 6 bases, J lost 0 bases, and 5 bases lay in between. Germline loops: CDR1 ENHRY, CDR2 SYGVKD. The CDR3 is 13 amino acids. Written as DNA, the CDR3 is TGTGCCATCAGATTACCGAACACCGGGGAGCTGTTTTTT. Residues: CAIRLPNTGELFF.

As concerns this clonotype: A read error may explain this, as a much larger clone is one base away. V usage is TRBV5-1 and J usage is TRBJ1-3; maybe TRBD1 (6 bases). CDR1 is SGHRS and CDR2 is YFSETQ in the germline V gene. This CDR3 comprises 14 residues. The CDR3 region has the DNA TGCGCCGGCAGATTTTCCTTGACAGGAGACACCATATATTTT. Its translation is CAGRFSLTGDTIYF.

The V call is TRBV4-2, the J call TRBJ2-7; D is possibly TRBD1 or TRBD2 (6 bases each). The CDR3 extends over 15 amino acids. CDR1 and CDR2 from the germline V gene are LGHNA and YNFKEQ. V gave up 0 bases and J gave up 2 bases, with 11 bases separating them. CDR3 sequence: CASSQEFGGTYEQYF. DNA for the CDR3: TGTGCCAGCAGCCAAGAGTTCGGGGGCACCTACGAGCAGTACTTC.

Regarding this clonotype: Possible read error: a much larger clone is one base away. The V and J genes are TRBV3-1 and TRBJ2-3; 7 bases line up with TRBD2. Germline loops: CDR1 LGHDT, CDR2 YNNKEL (reference sequence). This CDR3 comprises 15 residues. The CDR3 sequence is CAGSQGAGSTDTQYF. CDR3 coding DNA: TGTGCCGGCAGCCAGGGAGCGGGGAGCACAGATACGCAGTATTTT.

The rearrangement links TRBV29-1 to TRBJ2-3, with D perhaps matching TRBD1 (6 bases). The CDR3 sequence is 14 residues long. Between the trimmed V and J ends, which lost 3 bases and 0 bases, there was a span of 10 bases. Germline values: CDR1 SQVTM, CDR2 ANQGSEA. The CDR3 loop is CSVDQGFSTDTQYF. The CDR3 DNA reads TGCAGCGTTGACCAGGGGTTTAGCACAGATACGCAGTATTTT.

This clonotype has only one observation. J is TRBJ1-2 and V is TRBV9; no definite D call. Looked up from germline, CDR1 is SGDLS and CDR2 is YYNGEE. Trimming took 0 bases from V and 8 from J, leaving 11 bases between them. The CDR3 is made up of 13 amino acids. As DNA, the CDR3 is TGTGCCAGCAGCGTAGCTGCGGGAAAAGGCTACACCTTC. This encodes CASSVAAGKGYTF.

This clonotype was seen more than once but under ten times. The chain links TRBV27 to TRBJ2-7, with D possibly TRBD1 on 6 matching bases. Trimming cost V 1 base and J 3 bases, with 16 bases left between them. Germline CDR1 is MNHEY and CDR2 is SMNVEV (reference sequence). The CDR3 is 16 amino acids. CDR3: CASSLFSGTNFYEQYF. CDR3 in DNA: TGTGCCAGCAGTTTATTCTCCGGGACAAATTTCTACGAGCAGTACTTC.

About this clonotype: This likely comes from a read error, as the CDR3 has no conserved phenylalanine or tryptophan at its end. This rearrangement joins TRBV6-1 to TRBJ1-2; no clear D. The CDR3 loop spans 16 amino acids. Trimming pared 7 bases from V and 0 bases from J, leaving 18 bases between. Germline loops: CDR1 MNHNS, CDR2 SASEGT. For the CDR3, the DNA is TGTGCCAGCACCGAACCCGGGCCGGCGACTAACTATGGCTACACCCTC. This encodes CASTEPGPATNYGYTL.

This clonotype appeared a few times. The gene calls are TRBV6-1 and TRBJ2-5; tentatively, D is TRBD1 (6 bases). Germline V gene sequence: CDR1 MNHNS, CDR2 SASEGT. V was shortened by 3 bases and J by 5 bases, with 13 bases between the two germline ends. The CDR3 loop spans 14 amino acids. This CDR3 reads CASSDSGGRETQYF. The CDR3 DNA reads TGTGCCAGCAGTGATTCTGGGGGCAGGGAGACCCAGTACTTC.

This clonotype was seen a single time. The rearrangement uses TRBV20-1 and TRBJ2-3; weak D call: TRBD1 (6 bases). V lost 0 bases and J 6 bases, leaving 13 bases between the germline ends. In germline, CDR1 is DFQATT, CDR2 SNEGSKA (reference sequence). The CDR3 sequence is 14 residues long. CDR3 nucleotide sequence: TGCAGTGCTAGAGACCAACAGGGATGGGATACGCAGTATTTT. Residues: CSARDQQGWDTQYF.

This chain uses TRBV27 with TRBJ2-1; 11 positions match TRBD2. CDR3 size: 16 residues. The ends lost 5 bases at V and 6 bases at J; junction bases unmatched: 9. Germline V gene lookup returns CDR1 MNHEY and CDR2 SMNVEV (reference sequence). The CDR3 here is CASSPPYSGRANEQFF. The DNA for the CDR3 is TGTGCCAGCAGTCCCCCCTATAGCGGGAGGGCCAATGAGCAGTTCTTC.

J is TRBJ2-3 and V is TRBV7-3; TRBD1 matches 10 bases. J was trimmed by 4 bases and V by 8 bases; bases with no gene match: 9. This CDR3 comprises 15 residues. CDR1 and CDR2 (germline): SGHTA, FQGTGA. The CDR3 region is CASGMTGGASDTQYF. The CDR3 DNA is TGTGCCAGCGGTATGACAGGGGGCGCGTCAGATACGCAGTATTTT.

A few counts support this clonotype. This sequence joins TRBV12-3 or TRBV12-4 and TRBJ2-5; TRBD1 agrees at 8 bases. Unmatched junction bases numbered 1, after V lost 6 bases and J lost 4 bases. This CDR3 is 12 amino acids long. CDR3 region: CASSRGRETQYF. Here the CDR3 DNA reads TGTGCCAGCAGCAGGGGGCGAGAGACCCAGTACTTC.

This clonotype has only one observation. Germline is not matched at one junction end, which may reflect a read error. The chain combines TRBV4-1 with TRBJ1-2; D is possibly TRBD1 (6 bases). Germline V gives CDR1 MGHRA, CDR2 YSYEKL. The length of the CDR3 is 17 residues. Written as DNA, the CDR3 is TGCGCCAGCAGCCACCTCAGGGGAGGGCGCAAAGGTCCTGGCCACACCTTC. As protein: CASSHLRGGRKGPGHTF.